This is a list of T cell receptor beta chains from one sample in a study of T cell responses to AZD1222 COVID-19 vaccine. Here immunoSEQ multiplex PCR was the method, and the copy in TCRdb shows in-frame clones only, minus some. The repertoire holds approximately 92,000 clones, about 90% seen once, with about 7.5% in the top ten. The source was peripheral blood, collected on day 0 of AZD1222 vaccination. These receptors originate from an adult in good health. The CDR3 runs from the conserved cysteine through the conserved F or W. The D gene is left open where the match is weak. Size tells how often a clone was seen (once, few, many) or the class of an expanded clone, and some rows leave it out.

v_gene	abundance	j_gene	d_gene	CDR3nt	CDR3aa
TRBV6-4	.	TRBJ2-3	.	TGTGCCAGCAGTGATCAGGGTAGCACAGATACGCAGTATTTT	CASSDQGSTDTQYF
TRBV11-3	.	TRBJ2-7	TRBD1	TGTGCCAGCAGCTCACACGGGACAGGGGACTACGAGCAGTACTTC	CASSSHGTGDYEQYF
TRBV10-1	.	TRBJ2-7	.	TGCGCCAGCAGTGACCACCCAGAGACAGGACCGAGTTACTTC	CASSDHPETGPSYF
TRBV27	.	TRBJ1-1	.	TGTGCCAGCAGTTTATATAGGGTTCGGGACACTGAAGCTTTCTTT	CASSLYRVRDTEAFF
TRBV9	.	TRBJ1-4	TRBD1	TGTGCCAGCAGCGTAGCTGACAGGGTGTATGAAAAACTGTTTTTT	CASSVADRVYEKLFF
TRBV5-4	.	TRBJ1-2	.	TGTGCCAGCAGCTCCTCGGACTATGGCTACACCTTC	CASSSSDYGYTF
TRBV18	.	TRBJ1-3	.	TGTGCCAGCTCCGTACCGGGACTTGGCGTAAACACCATATATTTT	CASSVPGLGVNTIYF
TRBV5-4	.	TRBJ2-7	TRBD1	TGTGCCATAGGTAGGGGGCCCTACGAGCAGTACTTC	CAIGRGPYEQYF
TRBV4-3	.	TRBJ2-3	.	TGCGCCAGCAGCCAGGCGGACAACAGGGCAGATACGCAGTATTTT	CASSQADNRADTQYF
TRBV5-1	.	TRBJ2-7	TRBD1	TGCGCCAGCAGCCTGACCGGGACAGATTCCTACGAGCAGTACTTC	CASSLTGTDSYEQYF
TRBV28	.	TRBJ2-1	TRBD1	TGTGCCAGCAGTTTACCCGGGACAGCGTCCTACAATGAGCAGTTCTTC	CASSLPGTASYNEQFF
TRBV9	.	TRBJ2-1	.	TGTGCCAGCAGCGCCCAACAGGGGAGCGGGCTCTATGAGCAGTTCTTC	CASSAQQGSGLYEQFF
TRBV10-3	once	TRBJ2-7	TRBD1	TGTGCCATCAGTGTCCGAGACAGGGGAGTCGACGAGCAGTACTTC	CAISVRDRGVDEQYF
TRBV18	.	TRBJ1-2	TRBD1	TGTGCCAGCTCACTGGACAGGGATGGCTACACCTTC	CASSLDRDGYTF
TRBV6-1	.	TRBJ1-3	.	TGTGCCAGCAGTGACCTACAGGAGACCTGGGGAAACACCATATATTTT	CASSDLQETWGNTIYF
TRBV28	.	TRBJ1-1	.	TGTGCCAGCAGTAACAGGGTTAACACTGAAGCTTTCTTT	CASSNRVNTEAFF
TRBV7-3	.	TRBJ2-5	.	TGTGCCAGCAGCTTGACAGTCCAAGAGACCCAGTACTTC	CASSLTVQETQYF
TRBV7-6	.	TRBJ1-5	TRBD1	TGTGCCAGCAGCCAGGGGACAGGGGTAGGTCAGCCCCAGCATTTT	CASSQGTGVGQPQHF
TRBV24-1	.	TRBJ2-1	TRBD2	TGTGCCACCAGTGACTCCAGCGGGGGGCCTTCCTACAATGAGCAGTTCTTC	CATSDSSGGPSYNEQFF
TRBV9	.	TRBJ2-5	TRBD2	TGTGCCAGCAGCGTGAGCGGGGGGCAAGAGACCCAGTACTTC	CASSVSGGQETQYF
TRBV15	.	TRBJ1-2	.	TGTGCCACCAGCAGAGTAAAAGGGGGCTACACCTTC	CATSRVKGGYTF
TRBV29-1	.	TRBJ1-5	.	TGCAGCGTCGCGATCGGGGCAACATATAGCAATCAGCCCCAGCATTTT	CSVAIGATYSNQPQHF
TRBV21-1	.	TRBJ2-7	.	TGTGCCAGGATACTCCGGGACAGGGGATACGAGCAGTACTTC	CARILRDRGYEQYF
TRBV5-6	.	TRBJ2-1	.	TGTGCCAGCAGTGGGACTTGGGGTTTCCAGTCCGAGCAGTTCTTC	CASSGTWGFQSEQFF
TRBV4-1	.	TRBJ1-5	.	TGCGCCAGCAGCCACCCAGGCGAATGGCAGCCCCAGCATTTT	CASSHPGEWQPQHF
TRBV19	.	TRBJ1-1	TRBD1	TGTGCCAGTAGTACATCGGGACAGGGTTGGAACACTGAAGCTTTCTTT	CASSTSGQGWNTEAFF
TRBV5-4	few	TRBJ1-4	TRBD1	TGTGCCAGCAGCTTAGACGGTATACAGGGGGCTAATGAAAAACTGTTTTTT	CASSLDGIQGANEKLFF
TRBV19	.	TRBJ2-7	.	TGTGCCTTTCAAAAATCTTACGAGCAGTACTTC	CAFQKSYEQYF
TRBV7-9	.	TRBJ1-2	.	TGTGCCAGCAGCTTAGGGGACGGGCCCTACACCTTC	CASSLGDGPYTF
TRBV6-1	few	TRBJ2-5	.	TGTGCCAGCAGTGAAAGCCGGGCACAAGAGACCCAGTACTTC	CASSESRAQETQYF
TRBV14	.	TRBJ2-5	TRBD2	TGTGCCAGCAGCCAAAGCGGGGGCCAAGAGACCCAGTACTTC	CASSQSGGQETQYF
TRBV4-3	.	TRBJ2-7	TRBD2	TGCGCCAGCAGCCAAGATCGTGCTAGCGGGGGGACCTACGAGCAGTACTTC	CASSQDRASGGTYEQYF
TRBV28	.	TRBJ1-5	.	TGTGCCAGCACCCCCGGTAGTAACAATCAGCCCCAGCATTTT	CASTPGSNNQPQHF
TRBV4-1	.	TRBJ1-2	.	TGCGCCAGCAGCCAAGATACGGGGTTTGGCTACACCTTC	CASSQDTGFGYTF
TRBV7-7	.	TRBJ2-7	.	TGTGCTAGCAGCCCCATGCAGGGGGGTACTGGGGAGCAGTACTTC	CASSPMQGGTGEQYF
TRBV6-5	once	TRBJ2-3	TRBD2	TGCTCCGGCTGGGCGGGAGGGAGCACAGATACGCAGTATTTT	CSGWAGGSTDTQYF
TRBV7-9	.	TRBJ1-3	.	TGTGCCAGCAGCCCAACCTCCTTCGTCAACACCATATATTTT	CASSPTSFVNTIYF
TRBV12-3/TRBV12-4	once	TRBJ1-2	.	TGTGCCAGCAGTTGGGGGGGACAAGATGGCTACACCTTC	CASSWGGQDGYTF
TRBV30	.	TRBJ1-5	TRBD1	TGTGCCTGGAGTGGAGGACAGGGTGTCCAGCCCCAGCATTTT	CAWSGGQGVQPQHF
TRBV28	.	TRBJ2-7	TRBD2	TGTGCCAGCAGTTTAGGGACTAGGAACGGCGAGCAGTACTTC	CASSLGTRNGEQYF
TRBV6-5	.	TRBJ1-6	.	TGTGCCAGCAGCCTAGAGGGACCGCCTGGTAGGCCCCTCCACTTT	CASSLEGPPGRPLHF
TRBV7-3	.	TRBJ2-1	TRBD1	TGTGCCAGCAGCTACGGGACAGGGAAATACAATGAGCAGTTCTTC	CASSYGTGKYNEQFF
TRBV15	.	TRBJ1-6	.	TGTGCCACCAGCACCTTCGGGGGGGGTTCACCCCTCCACTTT	CATSTFGGGSPLHF
TRBV6-1	.	TRBJ1-1	.	TGTGCCAGCAGTGAAGCAGGGAGGGGAGCTTTCTTT	CASSEAGRGAFF
TRBV5-4	.	TRBJ2-7	.	TGTGCCAGCAGCTTGTCTCGGGGCTCCTACGAGCAGTACTTC	CASSLSRGSYEQYF
TRBV28	.	TRBJ2-7	.	TGTGCCAGCAGCTATACTAGTTTCGACGAGCAGTACTTC	CASSYTSFDEQYF
TRBV6-5	once	TRBJ1-2	.	TGTGCCAGCAGTTCCCTTCAGGGTAACTATGGCTACACCTTC	CASSSLQGNYGYTF
TRBV21-1	.	TRBJ1-5	.	TGTGCCAGCAGCCCCTACACAGGGGAACGGAGCAATCAGCCCCAGCATTTT	CASSPYTGERSNQPQHF
TRBV4-2	.	TRBJ1-6	.	TGTGCCAGCAGCCAAAAAGCCCTGGGGAGGGCCGCGTCGTATAATTCACCCCTCCACTTT	CASSQKALGRAASYNSPLHF
TRBV10-3	.	TRBJ1-5	TRBD1	TGTGCCATCAGTGAATCAGCAGGGGGGCATCAGCCCCAGCATTTT	CAISESAGGHQPQHF
TRBV6-1	.	TRBJ2-7	.	TGTGCCAGCAGTGAAACATACGAGCAGTACTTC	CASSETYEQYF
TRBV19	.	TRBJ1-1	.	TGTGCCAGTAGTACCCCGACGGTCGGTTCGTGGGGGGAAGCTTTCTTT	CASSTPTVGSWGEAFF
TRBV6-2/TRBV6-3	.	TRBJ2-5	TRBD2	TGTGCCAGCAGTTATGGGGAGCGGGGTACTCAAGAGACCCAGTACTTC	CASSYGERGTQETQYF
TRBV4-1	.	TRBJ1-1	.	TGCGCCAGCAGCCAAGGTCCAGGGCACACTGAAGCTTTCTTT	CASSQGPGHTEAFF
TRBV28	.	TRBJ1-1	.	TGTGCCAGCAGTACAAGGAAGATTTTCTTT	CASSTRKIFF